This TCR beta chain was identified in a study of blood T cell repertoires in COVID-19. Study details: The analysed material was cDNA or gDNA that came from T cells, B-cell-depleted T cells, or PBMCs.

Enrollment of patients from Seattle took place during active infection, with longitudinal follow-up. The germline V gene has CDR1 ENHRY and CDR2 SYGVKD. The V and J ends lost 7 bases and 4 bases respectively, with 13 bases between them. The CDR3 runs 13 residues. As handled by the study authors: Using reference gene primer amplification, nucleated cell counts were estimated. Here immunoSEQ multiplex PCR was the method, and the copy in TCRdb shows in-frame clones only, minus some. The D gene and trimming were derived from the DNA, and the V and J assignments and clone size from that table. The sample comprises approximately 230,000 clones, about nine tenths of which are singletons, and roughly 6% rests with the top ten.

J is TRBJ1-2 and V is TRBV10-3; D may be TRBD1 (5 bases). The sequenced sample consisted of peripheral blood. This clonotype was sampled from a woman under 40 with COVID-19, enrolled during active disease. Here the CDR3 DNA reads TGTGCCATCAAGGGGTCAGAACTCTATGGCTACACCTTC. Protein: CAIKGSELYGYTF.